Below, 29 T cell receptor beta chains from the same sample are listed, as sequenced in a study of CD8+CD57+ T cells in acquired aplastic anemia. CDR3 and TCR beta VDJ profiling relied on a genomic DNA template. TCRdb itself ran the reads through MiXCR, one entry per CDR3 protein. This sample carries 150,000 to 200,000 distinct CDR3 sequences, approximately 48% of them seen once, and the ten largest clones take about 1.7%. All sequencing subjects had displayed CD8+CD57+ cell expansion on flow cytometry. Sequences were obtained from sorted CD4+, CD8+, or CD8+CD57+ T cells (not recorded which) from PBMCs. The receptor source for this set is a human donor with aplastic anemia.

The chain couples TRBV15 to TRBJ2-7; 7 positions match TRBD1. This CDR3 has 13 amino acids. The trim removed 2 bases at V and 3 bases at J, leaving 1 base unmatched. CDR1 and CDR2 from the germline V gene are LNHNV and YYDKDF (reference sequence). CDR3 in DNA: TGTGCCACCAGCAGACAGGGGGACTACGAGCAGTACTTC. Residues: CATSRQGDYEQYF. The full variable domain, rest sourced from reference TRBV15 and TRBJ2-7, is DAMVIQNPRYQVTQFGKPVTLSCSQTLNHNVMYWYQQKSSQAPKLLFHYYDKDFNNEADTPDNFQSRRPNTSFCFLDIRSPGLGDTAMYLCATSRQGDYEQYFGPGTRLTVT.

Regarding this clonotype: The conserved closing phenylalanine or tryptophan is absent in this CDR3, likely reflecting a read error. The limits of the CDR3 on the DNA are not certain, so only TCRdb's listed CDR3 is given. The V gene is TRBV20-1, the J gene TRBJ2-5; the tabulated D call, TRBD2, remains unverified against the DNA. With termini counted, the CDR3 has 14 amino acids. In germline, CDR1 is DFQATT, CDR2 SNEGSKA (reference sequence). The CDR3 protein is CSASASGVKETQHL.

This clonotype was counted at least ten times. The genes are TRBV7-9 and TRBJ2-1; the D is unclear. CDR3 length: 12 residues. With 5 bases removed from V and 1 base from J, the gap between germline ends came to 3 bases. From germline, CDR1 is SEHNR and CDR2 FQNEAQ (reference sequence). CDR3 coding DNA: TGTGCCAGCAGCCCGTCCTACAATGAGCAGTTCTTC. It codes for CASSPSYNEQFF. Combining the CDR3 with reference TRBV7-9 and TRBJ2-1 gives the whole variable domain DTGVSQNPRHKITKRGQNVTFRCDPISEHNRLYWYRQTLGQGPEFLTYFQNEAQLEKSRLLSDRFSAERPKGSFSTLEIQRTEQGDSAMYLCASSPSYNEQFFGPGTRLTVL.

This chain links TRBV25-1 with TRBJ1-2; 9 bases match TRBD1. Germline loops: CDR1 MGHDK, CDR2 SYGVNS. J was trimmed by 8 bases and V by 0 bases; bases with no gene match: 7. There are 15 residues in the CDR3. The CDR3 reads CASSEYAGTGRGYTF. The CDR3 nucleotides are TGTGCCAGCAGTGAATATGCCGGGACAGGGCGCGGCTACACCTTC.

The CDR3 spells CASSCRDREGTQYF. The CDR3 region has the DNA TGTGCCAGCAGCTGCCGGGACAGGGAAGGGACCCAGTACTTC. This chain joins TRBV7-9 and TRBJ2-5, with 9 bases aligning to TRBD1. Germline V gene data show CDR1 as SEHNR and CDR2 as FQNEAQ (reference sequence). This CDR3 comprises 14 residues. Trimming cost V 4 bases and J 7 bases; bases outside gene matches: 7.

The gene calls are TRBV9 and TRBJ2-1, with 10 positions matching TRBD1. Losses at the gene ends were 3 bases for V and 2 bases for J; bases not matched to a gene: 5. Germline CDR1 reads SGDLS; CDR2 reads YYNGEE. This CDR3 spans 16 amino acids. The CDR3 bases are TGTGCCAGCAGCGGACAGACAGGGGGCACCTACAATGAGCAGTTCTTC. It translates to CASSGQTGGTYNEQFF.

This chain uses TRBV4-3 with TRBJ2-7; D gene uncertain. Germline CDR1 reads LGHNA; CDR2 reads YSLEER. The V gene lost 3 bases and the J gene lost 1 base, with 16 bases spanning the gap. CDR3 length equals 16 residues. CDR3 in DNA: TGCGCCAGCAGCCACGGAGTGCAAGAAGCGTCCTACGAGCAGTACTTC. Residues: CASSHGVQEASYEQYF.

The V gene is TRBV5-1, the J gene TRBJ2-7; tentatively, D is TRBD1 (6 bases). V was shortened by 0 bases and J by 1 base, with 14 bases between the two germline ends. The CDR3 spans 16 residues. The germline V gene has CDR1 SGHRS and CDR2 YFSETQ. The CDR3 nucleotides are TGCGCCAGCAGCTTGGCGCCAGGGGCCCCGTCCTACGAGCAGTACTTC. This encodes CASSLAPGAPSYEQYF.

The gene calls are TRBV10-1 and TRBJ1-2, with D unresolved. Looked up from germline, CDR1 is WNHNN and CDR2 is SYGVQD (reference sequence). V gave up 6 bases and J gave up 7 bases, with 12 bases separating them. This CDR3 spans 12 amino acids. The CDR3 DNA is TGCGCCAGCAGCGGAGGGTCAGGTGGCTACACCTTC. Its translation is CASSGGSGGYTF.

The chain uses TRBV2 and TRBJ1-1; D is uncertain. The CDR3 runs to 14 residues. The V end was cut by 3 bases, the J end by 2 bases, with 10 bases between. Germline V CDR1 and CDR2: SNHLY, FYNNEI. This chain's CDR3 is CASSEAVTNTEAFF. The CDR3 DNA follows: TGTGCCAGCAGTGAGGCCGTAACCAACACTGAAGCTTTCTTT.

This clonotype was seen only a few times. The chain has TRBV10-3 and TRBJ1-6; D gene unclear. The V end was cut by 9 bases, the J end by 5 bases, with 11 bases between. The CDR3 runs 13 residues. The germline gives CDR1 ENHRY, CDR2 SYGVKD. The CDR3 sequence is CAIQTEDNSPLHF. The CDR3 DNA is TGTGCCATTCAGACTGAGGATAATTCACCCCTCCACTTT.

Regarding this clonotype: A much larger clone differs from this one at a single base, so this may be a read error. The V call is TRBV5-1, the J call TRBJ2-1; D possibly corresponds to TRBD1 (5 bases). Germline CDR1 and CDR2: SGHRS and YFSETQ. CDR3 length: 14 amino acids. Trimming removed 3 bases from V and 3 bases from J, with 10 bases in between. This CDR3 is CASSWMTDYNEQFF. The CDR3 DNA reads TGCGCCAGCAGCTGGATGACAGACTACAATGAGCAGTTCTTC. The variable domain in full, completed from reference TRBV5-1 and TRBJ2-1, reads KAGVTQTPRYLIKTRGQQVTLSCSPISGHRSVSWYQQTPGQGLQFLFEYFSETQRNKGNFPGRFSGRQFSNSRSEMNVSTLELGDSALYLCASSWMTDYNEQFFGPGTRLTVL.

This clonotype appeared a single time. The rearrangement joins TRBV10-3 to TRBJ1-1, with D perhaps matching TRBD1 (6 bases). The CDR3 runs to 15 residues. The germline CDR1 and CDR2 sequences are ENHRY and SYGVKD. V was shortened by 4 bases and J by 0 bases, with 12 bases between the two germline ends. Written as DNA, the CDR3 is TGTGCCATCAGTGCGGGGGCAGGCATGAACACTGAAGCTTTCTTT. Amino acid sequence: CAISAGAGMNTEAFF.

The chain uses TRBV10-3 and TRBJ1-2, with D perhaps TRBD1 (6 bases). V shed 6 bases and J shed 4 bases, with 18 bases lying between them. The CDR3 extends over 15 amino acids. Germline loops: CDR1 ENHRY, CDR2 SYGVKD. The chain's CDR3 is CAISEGGGSTYGYTF. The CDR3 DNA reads TGTGCCATCAGCGAAGGTGGGGGCTCGACCTATGGCTACACCTTC.

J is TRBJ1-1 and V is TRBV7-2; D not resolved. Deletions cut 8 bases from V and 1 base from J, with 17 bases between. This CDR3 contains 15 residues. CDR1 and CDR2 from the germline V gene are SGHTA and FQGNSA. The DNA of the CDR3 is TGTGCCAGCCGGCGAGTCGGGCGGGCGAACACTGAAGCTTTCTTT. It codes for CASRRVGRANTEAFF.

In nucleotides, the CDR3 is TGTGCCAGCTCACCACCGAGACGGTTTTACACTGAAGCTTTCTTT. This gives the protein CASSPPRRFYTEAFF. The V gene is TRBV18, the J gene TRBJ1-1; D is ambiguous. Trimming removed 0 bases at V and 3 bases at J, with 11 bases between. CDR1 KGHSH and CDR2 LQKENI come from the germline V gene. CDR3 length: 15 residues.

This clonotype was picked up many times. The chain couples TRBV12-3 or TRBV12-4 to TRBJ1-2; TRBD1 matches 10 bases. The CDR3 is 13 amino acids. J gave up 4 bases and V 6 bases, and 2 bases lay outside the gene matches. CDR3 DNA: TGTGCCAGCAGGGACAGGGGGAGCTATGGCTACACCTTC. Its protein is CASRDRGSYGYTF.

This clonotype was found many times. CDR3 residues: CASSPGLAPTKNIQYF. The CDR3 region has the DNA TGTGCCAGCAGCCCCGGACTAGCGCCAACCAAAAACATTCAGTACTTC. The chain carries TRBV11-2 and TRBJ2-4; 9 bases match TRBD2. Trimming at V came to 5 bases and at J to 2 bases, leaving 7 bases not matched to a gene. Per the germline V gene, CDR1 is SGHAT and CDR2 is FQNNGV. The CDR3 spans 16 residues.

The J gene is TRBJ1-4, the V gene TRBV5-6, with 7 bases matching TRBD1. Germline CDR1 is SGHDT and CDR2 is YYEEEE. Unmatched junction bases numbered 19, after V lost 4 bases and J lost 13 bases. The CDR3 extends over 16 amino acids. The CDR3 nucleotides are TGTGCCAGCAGCCTAAAAATACAGGGGCCCGACCCCTCACTGTTTTTT. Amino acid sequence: CASSLKIQGPDPSLFF.

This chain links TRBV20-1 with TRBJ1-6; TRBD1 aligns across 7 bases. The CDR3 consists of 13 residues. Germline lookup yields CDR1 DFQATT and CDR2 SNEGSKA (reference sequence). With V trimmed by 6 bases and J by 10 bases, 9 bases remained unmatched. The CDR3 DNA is TGCAGTGCCAAAGACAGGGCCGGATCACCCCTCCACTTT. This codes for CSAKDRAGSPLHF.

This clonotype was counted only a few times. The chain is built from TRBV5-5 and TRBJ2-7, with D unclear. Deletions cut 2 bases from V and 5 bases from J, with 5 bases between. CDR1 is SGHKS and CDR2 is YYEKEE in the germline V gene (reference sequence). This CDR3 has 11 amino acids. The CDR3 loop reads CASSFWDEQYF. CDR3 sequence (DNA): TGTGCCAGCAGCTTCTGGGACGAGCAGTACTTC. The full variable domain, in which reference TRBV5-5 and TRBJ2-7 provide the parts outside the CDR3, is DAGVTQSPTHLIKTRGQQVTLRCSPISGHKSVSWYQQVLGQGPQFIFQYYEKEERGRGNFPDRFSARQFPNYSSELNVNALLLGDSALYLCASSFWDEQYFGPGTRLTVT.

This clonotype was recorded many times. This chain's CDR3 is CASSDPGGEQFF. DNA of the CDR3: TGCGCCAGCAGCGACCCAGGTGGTGAGCAGTTCTTC. The gene calls are TRBV5-1 and TRBJ2-1; no reliable D call. The germline gives CDR1 SGHRS, CDR2 YFSETQ. CDR3 length: 12 amino acids. Trimming took 4 bases from V and 9 from J, leaving 11 bases between them. Full variable domain (missing parts from reference TRBV5-1 and TRBJ2-1): KAGVTQTPRYLIKTRGQQVTLSCSPISGHRSVSWYQQTPGQGLQFLFEYFSETQRNKGNFPGRFSGRQFSNSRSEMNVSTLELGDSALYLCASSDPGGEQFFGPGTRLTVL.

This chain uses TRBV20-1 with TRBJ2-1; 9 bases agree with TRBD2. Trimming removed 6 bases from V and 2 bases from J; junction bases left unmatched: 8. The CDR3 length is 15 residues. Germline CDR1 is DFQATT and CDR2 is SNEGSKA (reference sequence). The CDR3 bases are TGCAGTGCCTTCCGCGGGGGGGAGACCTACAATGAGCAGTTCTTC. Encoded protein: CSAFRGGETYNEQFF.

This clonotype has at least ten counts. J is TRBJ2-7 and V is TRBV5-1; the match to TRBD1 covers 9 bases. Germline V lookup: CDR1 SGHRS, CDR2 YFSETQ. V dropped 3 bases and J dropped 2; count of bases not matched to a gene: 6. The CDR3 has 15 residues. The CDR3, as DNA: TGCGCCAGCAGCTATTGGACAGGGGAGACCTACGAGCAGTACTTC. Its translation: CASSYWTGETYEQYF.

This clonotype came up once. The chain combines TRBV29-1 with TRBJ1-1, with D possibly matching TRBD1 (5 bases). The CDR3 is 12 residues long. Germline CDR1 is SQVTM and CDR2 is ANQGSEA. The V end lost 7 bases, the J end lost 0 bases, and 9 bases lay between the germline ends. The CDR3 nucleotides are TGCAGCGGAGGGGTGTTGAACACTGAAGCTTTCTTT. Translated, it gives CSGGVLNTEAFF.

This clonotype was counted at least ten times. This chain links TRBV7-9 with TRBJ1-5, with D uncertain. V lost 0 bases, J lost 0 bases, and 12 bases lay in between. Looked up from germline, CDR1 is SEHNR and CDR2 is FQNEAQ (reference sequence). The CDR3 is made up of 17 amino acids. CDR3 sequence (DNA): TGTGCCAGCAGCTTAGCTGGCACAGCTGATAGCAATCAGCCCCAGCATTTT. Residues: CASSLAGTADSNQPQHF.

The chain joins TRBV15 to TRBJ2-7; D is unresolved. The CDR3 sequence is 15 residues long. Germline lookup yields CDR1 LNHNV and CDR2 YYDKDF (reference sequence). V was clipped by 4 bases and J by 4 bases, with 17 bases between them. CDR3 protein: CATSNHRAAIYEQYF. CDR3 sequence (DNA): TGTGCCACCAGCAACCACCGCGCCGCCATATACGAGCAGTACTTC.

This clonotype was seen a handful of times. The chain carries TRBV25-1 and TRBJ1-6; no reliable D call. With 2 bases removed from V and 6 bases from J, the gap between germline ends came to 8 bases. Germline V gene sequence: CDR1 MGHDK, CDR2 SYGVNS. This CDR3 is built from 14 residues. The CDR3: CASSEGRSNSPLHF. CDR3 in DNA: TGTGCCAGCAGTGAAGGACGGTCTAATTCACCCCTCCACTTT.

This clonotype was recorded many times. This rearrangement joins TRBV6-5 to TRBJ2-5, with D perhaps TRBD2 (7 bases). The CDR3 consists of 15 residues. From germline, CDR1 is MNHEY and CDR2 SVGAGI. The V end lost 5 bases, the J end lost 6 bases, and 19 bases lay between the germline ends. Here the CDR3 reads CASSRYSSGTKTQYF. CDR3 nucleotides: TGTGCCAGCAGTCGATACTCGAGCGGGACAAAGACCCAGTACTTC.